Listed below are T cell receptor beta chains from one sample, sequenced in a study of T cell repertoires in cytomegalovirus infection. A single record per CDR3 protein comes from TCRdb applying MiXCR to the reads. The sample holds 120,000 to 150,000 distinct CDR3 sequences, about 6% seen once. Material: PBMCs. The receptor set was obtained from a human donor in good health (CMV status not recorded). Some clones in this sample may be carry-over from other donors' samples. Each CDR3 is given with its conserved first and last residue. The order of the fields is J gene, clone size, V gene, D gene, CDR3 protein, CDR3 DNA. D genes are given only for firm matches. Clone size is given for some rows only: seen once, a few or many times, or a class if the clone is expanded.

>TRBJ1-1|many|TRBV7-2|-
CASSRQRTTEAFF
TGTGCCAGCAGCCGCCAAAGGACCACTGAAGCTTTCTTT
>TRBJ2-1|-|TRBV5-1|-
CASSLPIGGNEQFF
TGCGCCAGCAGCTTGCCCATAGGGGGCAATGAGCAGTTCTTC
>TRBJ2-7|many|TRBV7-2|-
CASSLGLRSAGEQYF
TGTGCCAGCAGCTTAGGGCTCAGGTCCGCCGGCGAGCAGTACTTC
>TRBJ2-1|many|TRBV19|-
CASSTLTSNEQFF
TGTGCCAGTAGTACACTAACTAGCAATGAGCAGTTCTTC
>TRBJ1-6|few|TRBV28|-
CASSFGSPLHF
TGTGCCAGCAGTTTTGGTTCACCCCTCCACTTT
>TRBJ2-7|-|TRBV7-4|-
CASSFSGQPYEQYF
TGTGCCAGCAGCTTCTCCGGTCAACCCTACGAGCAGTACTTC
>TRBJ2-1|-|TRBV20-1|TRBD2
CSARVSGGANEQFF
TGCAGTGCTAGAGTAAGCGGGGGGGCCAATGAGCAGTTCTTC
>TRBJ2-1|many|TRBV11-3|TRBD2
CASSASGGYNEQFF
TGTGCCAGCAGCGCTAGCGGGGGATACAATGAGCAGTTCTTC
>TRBJ1-1|many|TRBV18|-
CASSPAIREGTEAFF
TGTGCCAGCTCACCAGCCATCCGGGAGGGGACTGAAGCTTTCTTT
>TRBJ2-1|many|TRBV7-2|-
CASSLAFDEQFF
TGTGCCAGCAGCTTAGCTTTCGATGAGCAGTTCTTC
>TRBJ1-1|many|TRBV28|-
CASRRFVGGTEAFF
TGTGCCAGCAGGCGGTTTGTAGGGGGCACTGAAGCTTTCTTT
>TRBJ1-5|many|TRBV19|-
CASSIDRRSNQPQHF
TGTGCCAGTAGTATCGACAGGAGGAGCAATCAGCCCCAGCATTTT
>TRBJ1-2|many|TRBV28|TRBD1
CASRVSGQGRGYTF
TGTGCCAGCAGGGTGTCGGGACAGGGACGCGGCTACACCTTC
>TRBJ2-3|few|TRBV7-2|TRBD2
CASSGLAGPSTDTQYF
TGTGCCAGCAGCGGACTAGCGGGGCCTAGCACAGATACGCAGTATTTT
>TRBJ1-2|-|TRBV29-1|-
CSVEGVNYGYTF
TGCAGCGTTGAAGGTGTTAACTATGGCTACACCTTC
>TRBJ1-5|few|TRBV28|-
CASSSSAGGNQPQHF
TGTGCCAGCAGTTCCTCGGCCGGGGGCAATCAGCCCCAGCATTTT
>TRBJ2-7|many|TRBV7-8|TRBD2
CASSSRTSGGAGGQYF
TGTGCCAGCAGCTCCAGGACTAGCGGGGGGGCCGGCGGGCAGTACTTC
>TRBJ1-5|few|TRBV29-1|TRBD1
CSVGGQGPGEPQHF
TGCAGCGTTGGGGGACAGGGGCCGGGTGAGCCCCAGCATTTT
>TRBJ1-1|many|TRBV27|TRBD1
CASSPLGQGGAAGAFF
TGTGCCAGCAGTCCCCTGGGACAAGGGGGCGCCGCGGGAGCTTTCTTT
>TRBJ1-1|many|TRBV6-1|TRBD1
CASSDWTGATEAFF
TGTGCCAGCAGTGACTGGACAGGGGCCACTGAAGCTTTCTTT
>TRBJ1-2|many|TRBV25-1|-
CASSEQDRYGYTF
TGTGCCAGCAGTGAACAGGATCGGTATGGCTACACCTTC